This entry lists 9 T cell receptor beta chains sequenced from one sample in a study of T-cell memory formation after mild COVID-19. TCRdb recomputed calls from the 5' RACE reads with MiXCR, one row per CDR3 protein. The sample includes about 280,000 distinct CDR3 sequences, roughly 8.2% of them seen just once. Sequencing input: PBMCs or a T cell subset sorted from them (not recorded which). The receptors shown here come from a man between 18 and 29 years old who had mild COVID-19 (a few samples of this study predate the infection). Cell type and time point are not known.

V and J are TRBV20-1 and TRBJ1-1; tentatively, D is TRBD1 (5 bases). Trimming left V 5 bases short and J 5 bases short, with 15 bases between. Looked up from germline, CDR1 is DFQATT and CDR2 is SNEGSKA (reference sequence). This CDR3 is built from 13 residues. The CDR3 loop is CSAAPDTQTEAFF. CDR3 coding DNA: TGCAGTGCTGCCCCGGACACCCAGACTGAAGCTTTCTTT.

As concerns this clonotype: A much larger clone lies a single base off, so this may be a read error. The J gene is TRBJ1-5, the V gene TRBV11-2; TRBD1 is a possible D gene (5 bases). Trimming removed 6 bases at V and 2 bases at J, with 11 bases between. This CDR3 has 14 residues. Germline assignment: CDR1 SGHAT and CDR2 FQNNGV. The CDR3 DNA sequence: TGTGCCAGCAGATTTCAGGGCGGCAATCAGCCCCAGCATTTT. Translating gives CASRFQGGNQPQHF.

This clonotype was observed at least ten times. V is TRBV5-1 and J is TRBJ2-3; 10 nucleotides agree with TRBD1. Germline V gene sequence: CDR1 SGHRS, CDR2 YFSETQ. CDR3 length equals 16 residues. Unmatched junction bases numbered 4, after V lost 0 bases and J lost 3 bases. The CDR3 loop reads CASSLGQGAATDTQYF. The CDR3 DNA sequence: TGCGCCAGCAGCTTGGGACAGGGGGCGGCGACAGATACGCAGTATTTT.

The V call is TRBV7-2, the J call TRBJ2-3; D possibly uses TRBD1 or TRBD2 (5 bases each). Germline CDR1 reads SGHTA; CDR2 reads FQGNSA. The CDR3 sequence is 15 residues long. With 4 bases removed from V and 6 bases from J, the gap between germline ends came to 17 bases. In nucleotides, the CDR3 is TGTGCCAGCAGCTCTAGCTCCCTCAGGGTTGATACGCAGTATTTT. Residues: CASSSSSLRVDTQYF.

There are many counts of this clonotype. The chain is built from TRBV7-9 and TRBJ1-2; D is ambiguous. In germline, CDR1 is SEHNR, CDR2 FQNEAQ (reference sequence). CDR3 length equals 14 residues. With 1 base removed from V and 4 bases from J, the gap between germline ends came to 10 bases. The CDR3 coding sequence is TGTGCCAGCAGCTTAGGGGCTGGAAGCTATGGCTACACCTTC. Its translation is CASSLGAGSYGYTF.

There are many counts of this clonotype. This sequence joins TRBV4-2 and TRBJ2-5; 8 bases map to TRBD1. Germline lookup yields CDR1 LGHNA and CDR2 YNFKEQ. The length of the CDR3 is 16 residues. J lost 2 bases, V lost 0 bases, and 5 bases had no gene match. CDR3 DNA sequence: TGTGCCAGCAGCCAAGATGGACAGGGCGGACAAGAGACCCAGTACTTC. Protein sequence: CASSQDGQGGQETQYF.

This clonotype was found a few times. The chain links TRBV20-1 to TRBJ2-7, with D unclear. The length of the CDR3 is 14 residues. Trimming took 0 bases from V and 3 from J, leaving 12 bases between them. The germline V gene has CDR1 DFQATT and CDR2 SNEGSKA (reference sequence). CDR3 nucleotide sequence: TGCAGTGCTAGAGATCTGGCAGGTTTCTACGAGCAGTACTTC. This encodes CSARDLAGFYEQYF.

The chain uses TRBV5-1 and TRBJ2-6; TRBD1 might be the D (6 bases). Trimming removed 7 bases at V and 2 bases at J, with 16 bases between. The CDR3 is 16 amino acids. Germline-derived CDR1 and CDR2 are SGHRS and YFSETQ. The CDR3 coding sequence is TGCGCCAGCCGGGACATCTCCAGCCCTGGGGCCAACGTCCTGACTTTC. Translating it yields CASRDISSPGANVLTF.

This clonotype was picked up many times. The chain has TRBV6-5 and TRBJ2-2; the D gene is possibly TRBD1 (6 bases). CDR3 length equals 16 residues. V was cut by 4 bases and J by 5 bases, with 17 bases left in between. Looked up from germline, CDR1 is MNHEY and CDR2 is SVGAGI. This CDR3 reads CASSFRTGLRTGELFF. CDR3 bases: TGTGCCAGCAGTTTCCGAACAGGGCTCCGAACCGGGGAGCTGTTTTTT.